This T cell receptor beta chain derives from a study of cytomegalovirus exposure and HLA in healthy donors. The study's findings and limits: An analysis that was carried out later associated 15,000 to 20,000 TCR beta sequences with HLA alleles at 0.05 false discovery rate. A missense DCLRE1C variant was associated with V- and J-gene trimming of TCR beta chains in a later analysis, and an independent cohort replicated the association.

The table lists this clone with a few counts. Its antigen is unidentified. The PCR contained 60 Vbeta and 13 Jbeta primers. Sequencing used immunoSEQ multiplex PCR; TCRdb keeps in-frame clones, though not all of them. This sample has over 200,000 clones; around four fifths occur once, and the top ten carry over 0.5%. Sequencing was done on a sample of PBMCs. The receptor comes from a woman aged 40 to 49 in good health and CMV-seronegative.

The CDR3 coding sequence is TGTGCCAGCAGGGCCGACAGCCTAAGCAATGAGCAGTTCTTC. The encoded protein is CASRADSLSNEQFF. This chain joins TRBV6-1 and TRBJ2-1, with D possibly matching TRBD1 (5 bases). Per germline, CDR1 MNHNS and CDR2 SASEGT. Trimming left V 6 bases short and J 6 bases short, with 15 bases between. CDR3 size: 14 residues.